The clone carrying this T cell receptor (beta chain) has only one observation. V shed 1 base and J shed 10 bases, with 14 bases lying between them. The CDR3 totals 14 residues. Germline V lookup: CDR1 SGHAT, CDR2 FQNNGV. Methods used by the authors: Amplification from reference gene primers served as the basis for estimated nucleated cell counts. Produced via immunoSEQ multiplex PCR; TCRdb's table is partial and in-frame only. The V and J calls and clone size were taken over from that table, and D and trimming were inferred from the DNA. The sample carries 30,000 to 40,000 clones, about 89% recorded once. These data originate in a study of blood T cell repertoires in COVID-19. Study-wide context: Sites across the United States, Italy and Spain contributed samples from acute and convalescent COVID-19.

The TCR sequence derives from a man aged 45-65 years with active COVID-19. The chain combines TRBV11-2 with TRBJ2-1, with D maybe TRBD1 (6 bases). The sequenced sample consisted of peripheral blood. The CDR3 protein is CASSLGLRGTEQFF. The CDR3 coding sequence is TGTGCCAGCAGCTTAGGACTAAGGGGGACGGAGCAGTTCTTC. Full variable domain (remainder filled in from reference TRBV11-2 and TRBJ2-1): EAGVAQSPRYKIIEKRQSVAFWCNPISGHATLYWYQQILGQGPKLLIQFQNNGVVDDSQLPKDRFSAERLKGVDSTLKIQPAKLEDSAVYLCASSLGLRGTEQFFGPGTRLTVL.